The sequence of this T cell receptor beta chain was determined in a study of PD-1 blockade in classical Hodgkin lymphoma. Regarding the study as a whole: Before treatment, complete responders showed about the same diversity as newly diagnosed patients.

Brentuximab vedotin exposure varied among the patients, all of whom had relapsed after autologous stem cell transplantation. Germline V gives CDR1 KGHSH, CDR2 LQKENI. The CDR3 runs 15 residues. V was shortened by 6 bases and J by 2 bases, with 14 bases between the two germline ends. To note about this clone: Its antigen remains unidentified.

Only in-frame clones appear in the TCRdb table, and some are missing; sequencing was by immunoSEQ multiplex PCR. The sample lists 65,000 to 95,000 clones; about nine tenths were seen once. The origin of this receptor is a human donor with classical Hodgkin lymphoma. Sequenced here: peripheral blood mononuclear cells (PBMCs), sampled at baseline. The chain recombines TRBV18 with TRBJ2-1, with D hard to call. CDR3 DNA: TGTGCCAGCTCCCCCCAAGTGGGTGCCTACAATGAGCAGTTCTTC. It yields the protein CASSPQVGAYNEQFF. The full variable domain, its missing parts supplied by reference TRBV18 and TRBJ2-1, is NAGVMQNPRHLVRRRGQEARLRCSPMKGHSHVYWYRQLPEEGLKFMVYLQKENIIDESGMPKERFSAEFPKEGPSILRIQQVVRGDSAAYFCASSPQVGAYNEQFFGPGTRLTVL.